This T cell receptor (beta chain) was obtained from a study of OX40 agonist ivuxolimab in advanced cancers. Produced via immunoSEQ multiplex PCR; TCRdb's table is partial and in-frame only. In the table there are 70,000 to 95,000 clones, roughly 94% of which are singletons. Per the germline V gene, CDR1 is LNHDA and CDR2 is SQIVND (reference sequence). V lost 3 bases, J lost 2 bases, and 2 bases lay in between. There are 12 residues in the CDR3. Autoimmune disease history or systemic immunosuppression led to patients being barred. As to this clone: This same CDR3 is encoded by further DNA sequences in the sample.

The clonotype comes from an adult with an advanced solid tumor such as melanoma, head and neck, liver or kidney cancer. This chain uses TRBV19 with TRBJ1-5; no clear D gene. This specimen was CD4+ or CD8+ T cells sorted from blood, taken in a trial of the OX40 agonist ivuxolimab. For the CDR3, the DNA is TGTGCCAGTAGTATCGGCAATCAGCCCCAGCATTTT. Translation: CASSIGNQPQHF.